This T cell receptor (beta chain) was found in a study of cytomegalovirus exposure and HLA in healthy donors. Findings of the study overall: The authors listed 164 TCR beta chains as cytomegalovirus-associated. Researchers reported that a few CMV-associated chains were confirmed in vitro as CMV antigen-specific. Cytomegalovirus status, reportedly, was diagnosed with high specificity and sensitivity by the classifier.

Profiling relied on immunoSEQ multiplex PCR, and the TCRdb table lists in-frame clones only, not all of them. In the table there are about 140,000 clones, just under 85% of which are singletons. Regarding this clone: Its antigen remains unidentified.

These donors were members of the 120-subject validation cohort, a group separate from the approximately 700-subject first cohort. This receptor was taken from a woman in her 30s in good health and CMV-seronegative. Material: PBMCs.

CDR3 DNA: TGTGCCACCAGCAGAGTTACTACCTACAATGAGCAGTTCTTC. It specifies CATSRVTTYNEQFF. The J gene is TRBJ2-1, the V gene TRBV15; no reliable D call. V was clipped by 1 base and J by 2 bases, with 6 bases between them. The CDR3 loop spans 14 amino acids. Germline V lookup: CDR1 LNHNV, CDR2 YYDKDF (reference sequence).